A single sample gave rise to the 20 T cell receptor beta chains below, sequenced in a study of CD8 T cells in ankylosing spondylitis. Antigens of these TCRs are unknown. General study points: A motif in TCR beta, a set of eight highly homologous variants, appeared characteristic of ankylosing spondylitis blood.

TCRdb re-analysed the 5' RACE reads in MiXCR, keeping a single row per CDR3 protein. This sample has around 480,000 distinct CDR3 sequences; over 15% occur once, and the top ten carry 1%. Sequencing input: blood, either unsorted or a sorted T cell fraction (not recorded which). These receptors came from a male donor with ankylosing spondylitis.

In this sample, this clonotype turned up many times. CDR3 in DNA: TGCAGTGCTAGGGCTAGCGACATGAACAATGAGCAGTTCTTC. Translating gives CSARASDMNNEQFF. The genes are TRBV20-1 and TRBJ2-1; weak D call: TRBD2 (6 bases). Germline-derived CDR1 and CDR2 are DFQATT and SNEGSKA (reference sequence). The ends were cut back, 3 bases at V and 5 bases at J, with 14 bases in the middle. The CDR3 is made up of 14 amino acids.

The rearrangement uses TRBV18 and TRBJ1-1, with D possibly TRBD1 on 5 matching bases. V lost 1 base and J 3 bases, leaving 15 bases between the germline ends. This CDR3 is built from 16 residues. Germline lookup yields CDR1 KGHSH and CDR2 LQKENI. This CDR3 is CASSPLFKGGDTEAFF. For the CDR3, the DNA is TGTGCCAGCTCACCACTATTCAAAGGAGGGGACACTGAAGCTTTCTTT. Using reference TRBV18 and TRBJ1-1 for the parts outside the CDR3, the full variable domain is NAGVMQNPRHLVRRRGQEARLRCSPMKGHSHVYWYRQLPEEGLKFMVYLQKENIIDESGMPKERFSAEFPKEGPSILRIQQVVRGDSAAYFCASSPLFKGGDTEAFFGQGTRLTVV.

This clonotype was detected only a few times. This chain links TRBV20-1 with TRBJ1-1, with TRBD1 matching 8 bases. The V and J ends lost 5 bases and 0 bases, in that order; junction bases with no gene match: 11. CDR3 size: 16 residues. CDR1 DFQATT and CDR2 SNEGSKA come from the germline V gene (reference sequence). In DNA form, the CDR3 reads TGCAGTGCTGCCTCCAGGGGGCCTGGCATGAACACTGAAGCTTTCTTT. Translated, it gives CSAASRGPGMNTEAFF.

V is TRBV5-1 and J is TRBJ2-2; the D is unclear. Trimming removed 0 bases at V and 6 bases at J, with 9 bases between. Germline lookup yields CDR1 SGHRS and CDR2 YFSETQ. The CDR3 consists of 14 residues. CDR3 region: CASSLAGFAGELFF. The CDR3 DNA reads TGCGCCAGCAGCTTGGCAGGATTCGCCGGGGAGCTGTTTTTT.

A few counts support this clonotype. The J gene is TRBJ2-7, the V gene TRBV25-1, with D maybe TRBD1 (6 bases). V was shortened by 2 bases and J by 12 bases, with 20 bases between the two germline ends. Germline-derived CDR1 and CDR2 are MGHDK and SYGVNS. CDR3 length: 14 residues. The chain's CDR3 is CASSERSGRGNTYF. The CDR3 DNA sequence: TGTGCCAGCAGTGAAAGGTCGGGAAGGGGGAATACGTACTTC.

The J gene is TRBJ1-2, the V gene TRBV20-1; 7 positions match TRBD1. This CDR3 region has 16 residues. After removal of 5 bases from V and 7 bases from J, the junction contained 19 bases not matched to a gene. Germline-derived CDR1 and CDR2 are DFQATT and SNEGSKA (reference sequence). CDR3 DNA sequence: TGCAGTGCTGGGACCATTTCTCGACAGGGTCGAGGTGGCTACACCTTC. It encodes CSAGTISRQGRGGYTF.

The gene calls are TRBV11-2 and TRBJ2-4, with TRBD1 identical over 9 bases. The CDR3 is 16 residues long. Germline V gives CDR1 SGHAT, CDR2 FQNNGV. V lost 5 bases to trimming and J lost 5 bases; unmatched junction nucleotides: 10. The CDR3 is CASSPTPWTGENIQYF. For the CDR3, the DNA is TGTGCCAGCAGCCCCACTCCCTGGACAGGGGAAAACATTCAGTACTTC.

There are a few counts of this clonotype. The chain has TRBV3-1 and TRBJ1-2; the D gene is possibly TRBD1 (5 bases). Looked up from germline, CDR1 is LGHDT and CDR2 is YNNKEL (reference sequence). V shed 5 bases and J shed 5 bases, with 12 bases lying between them. The length of the CDR3 is 13 residues. DNA for the CDR3: TGTGCCAGCAGCTCCGACAGTGTTTATGGCTACACCTTC. Translation: CASSSDSVYGYTF.

This clonotype was detected a few times. The rearrangement joins TRBV6-1 to TRBJ2-7; maybe TRBD1 (6 bases). Between the trimmed V and J ends, which lost 6 bases and 8 bases, there was a span of 23 bases. Germline V gene lookup returns CDR1 MNHNS and CDR2 SASEGT. The length of the CDR3 is 15 residues. CDR3 sequence: CASRHGDKVFGKQYF. For the CDR3, the DNA is TGTGCCAGCAGGCATGGGGACAAGGTTTTTGGGAAGCAGTACTTC.

This clonotype was detected only a few times. J is TRBJ2-7 and V is TRBV7-9; TRBD2 aligns across 11 bases. J lost 0 bases, V lost 2 bases, and 6 bases had no gene match. Germline values: CDR1 SEHNR, CDR2 FQNEAQ (reference sequence). The CDR3 length is 17 residues. CDR3 residues: CASSLLPTSGTSYEQYF. CDR3 bases: TGTGCCAGCAGCTTACTCCCGACTAGCGGGACCTCCTACGAGCAGTACTTC. The variable domain in full, with the rest retrieved from reference TRBV7-9 and TRBJ2-7, is DTGVSQNPRHKITKRGQNVTFRCDPISEHNRLYWYRQTLGQGPEFLTYFQNEAQLEKSRLLSDRFSAERPKGSFSTLEIQRTEQGDSAMYLCASSLLPTSGTSYEQYFGPGTRLTVT.

The V and J genes are TRBV12-3 or TRBV12-4 and TRBJ1-2; the match to TRBD1 covers 7 bases. J lost 9 bases, V lost 7 bases, and 11 bases had no gene match. The CDR3 is 13 amino acids. The CDR3 DNA reads TGTGCCAGCATGAACAGGGGCTACGGTCGCTACACCTTC. This translates into CASMNRGYGRYTF.

This clonotype was detected ten times or more. The chain links TRBV12-3 or TRBV12-4 to TRBJ1-2; unclear D gene. V lost 3 bases and J 7 bases, leaving 9 bases between the germline ends. The CDR3 contains 12 residues. The CDR3 DNA reads TGTGCCAGCAGTTTGAGGACGTTTGGCTACACCTTC. Protein: CASSLRTFGYTF.

V is TRBV5-5 and J is TRBJ2-7; tentatively, D is TRBD2 (6 bases). Trimming took off 4 bases at V and 3 bases at J, with 17 bases between the two ends. Germline CDR1 and CDR2: SGHKS and YYEKEE (reference sequence). The CDR3 is 15 residues long. CDR3 nucleotide sequence: TGTGCCAGCAGCCCGGGGGACGGGGCGGACTACGAGCAGTACTTC. Protein: CASSPGDGADYEQYF.

This clonotype has a handful of counts. This chain connects TRBV5-4 to TRBJ2-1, with D perhaps TRBD1 or TRBD2 (6 bases each). The CDR3 totals 15 residues. Per the germline V gene, CDR1 is SGHNT and CDR2 is YYREEE (reference sequence). The V end lost 6 bases, the J end lost 0 bases, and 13 bases lay between the germline ends. CDR3 bases: TGTGCCAGCACTGTAGGGGGGAGCTCCTACAATGAGCAGTTCTTC. It encodes CASTVGGSSYNEQFF.

The chain couples TRBV6-5 to TRBJ2-1; no clear D gene. CDR1 MNHEY and CDR2 SVGAGI come from the germline V gene. Trimming took 0 bases from V and 4 from J, leaving 7 bases between them. The CDR3 spans 14 residues. As DNA, the CDR3 is TGTGCCAGCAGTTACTCTGTGACATACAATGAGCAGTTCTTC. Translating it yields CASSYSVTYNEQFF.

The chain combines TRBV27 with TRBJ2-1; tentatively, D is TRBD1 or TRBD2 (5 bases each). Germline loops: CDR1 MNHEY, CDR2 SMNVEV (reference sequence). CDR3 length: 15 amino acids. V lost 9 bases and J lost 0, with 15 bases in between. In nucleotides, the CDR3 is TGTGCCAGTCAATCGGGGCGGGTCTCCTACAATGAGCAGTTCTTC. It specifies CASQSGRVSYNEQFF.

There are a few counts of this clonotype. The rearrangement joins TRBV3-1 to TRBJ2-3; D not resolved. CDR1 is LGHDT and CDR2 is YNNKEL in the germline V gene (reference sequence). This CDR3 contains 13 residues. V was shortened by 1 base and J by 2 bases, with 4 bases between the two germline ends. CDR3 protein: CASSQADTDTQYF. CDR3 coding DNA: TGTGCCAGCAGCCAAGCGGACACAGATACGCAGTATTTT.

This clonotype was counted at least ten times. The chain is built from TRBV3-1 and TRBJ1-6, with unresolved D. Germline values: CDR1 LGHDT, CDR2 YNNKEL (reference sequence). The CDR3 has 15 residues. Trimming cost V 0 bases and J 1 base, with 4 bases left between them. CDR3 loop: CASSQEGSYNSPLHF. The CDR3 DNA reads TGTGCCAGCAGCCAAGAGGGGTCCTATAATTCACCCCTCCACTTT.

This clonotype was counted a few times. This chain connects TRBV18 to TRBJ1-2, with D maybe TRBD1 (6 bases). Trimming pared 0 bases from V and 1 base from J, leaving 12 bases between. CDR1 and CDR2 from the germline V gene are KGHSH and LQKENI. There are 16 residues in the CDR3. CDR3 nucleotide sequence: TGTGCCAGCTCACCACCCGGGACACCTATTAACTATGGCTACACCTTC. Amino acid sequence: CASSPPGTPINYGYTF.

The genes are TRBV20-1 and TRBJ2-2; D possibly corresponds to TRBD2 (6 bases). Trimming removed 6 bases at V and 6 bases at J, with 8 bases between. The CDR3 length is 11 residues. CDR1 is DFQATT, CDR2 SNEGSKA, per germline (reference sequence). CDR3 DNA: TGCAGTGCGCGGGGCTCCGGGGAGCTGTTTTTT. As protein: CSARGSGELFF.